The rows below give T cell receptor beta chains drawn from one sample of a study of OX40 agonist ivuxolimab in advanced cancers. TCRdb's table, derived via immunoSEQ multiplex PCR, lists solely in-frame clones and lacks some. The repertoire holds some 73,000 clones, 65% to 90% seen once, with 0.75% in the top ten. This specimen consisted of CD4+ or CD8+ T cells sorted from blood, obtained in a trial of the OX40 agonist ivuxolimab. Source of these receptors: an adult with an advanced solid tumor such as melanoma, head and neck, liver or kidney cancer. The CDR3 runs from the conserved cysteine through the conserved F or W. The order of the fields is D gene, J gene, clone size, V gene, CDR3 protein, CDR3 DNA. D genes are given only for firm matches. Clone size is stated in some rows and not others, as once, few, many or a class when expanded.

.,TRBJ2-1,.,TRBV30,CAWSVHNEQFF,TGTGCCTGGAGTGTACATAATGAGCAGTTCTTC
.,TRBJ2-3,.,TRBV6-5,CASARGLRSTDTQYF,TGTGCATCGGCCCGAGGACTACGGAGCACAGATACGCAGTATTTT
.,TRBJ2-5,.,TRBV30,CAWSAAQETQYF,TGTGCCTGGAGTGCCGCCCAAGAGACCCAGTACTTC
.,TRBJ2-7,.,TRBV4-3,CASSPGGNPYEQYF,TGCGCCAGCAGCCCCGGAGGGAACCCCTACGAGCAGTACTTC
.,TRBJ2-1,.,TRBV5-6,CASSLVEGRDYNEQFF,TGTGCCAGCAGCTTGGTGGAGGGCAGAGATTACAATGAGCAGTTCTTC
.,TRBJ2-5,.,TRBV6-5,CASRPLPLGETQYF,TGTGCCAGCAGACCCCTACCCTTAGGGGAGACCCAGTACTTC
TRBD1,TRBJ1-2,.,TRBV11-2,CASSFGQGHGYTF,TGTGCCAGCAGCTTTGGACAGGGCCATGGCTACACCTTC
.,TRBJ2-7,.,TRBV18,CASSPQGESEQYF,TGTGCCAGCTCACCCCAAGGAGAGTCCGAGCAGTACTTC
.,TRBJ2-7,.,TRBV4-3,CASSQSSGEGFGYEQYF,TGCGCCAGCAGCCAAAGTAGCGGAGAGGGGTTTGGCTACGAGCAGTACTTC
TRBD1,TRBJ1-3,once,TRBV5-8,CASSRIGDSTGNTIYF,TGTGCCAGCAGCCGTATCGGGGACAGTACTGGAAACACCATATATTTT
TRBD2,TRBJ2-3,.,TRBV2,CASTEGGLGTSQYF,TGTGCCAGCACCGAAGGGGGGCTCGGGACTAGTCAGTATTTT
.,TRBJ1-4,.,TRBV19,CASSIRTTGTNEKLFF,TGTGCCAGTAGTATCCGGACAACCGGAACTAATGAAAAACTGTTTTTT
.,TRBJ2-6,.,TRBV4-1,CASSRTGGDSGANVLTF,TGCGCCAGCAGCCGCACAGGGGGGGACTCTGGGGCCAACGTCCTGACTTTC
TRBD1,TRBJ2-7,.,TRBV2,CASRKRTGVDEQYF,TGTGCCAGCAGGAAACGGACAGGGGTCGACGAGCAGTACTTC
.,TRBJ1-5,.,TRBV27,CASSPIRAANSNQPQHF,TGTGCCAGCAGTCCCATAAGGGCGGCTAATAGCAATCAGCCCCAGCATTTT
.,TRBJ1-5,.,TRBV9,CASSVGGVNQPQHF,TGTGCCAGCAGCGTAGGAGGAGTCAATCAGCCCCAGCATTTT
.,TRBJ2-3,.,TRBV6-5,CASSYSPGHTQYF,TGTGCCAGCAGTTACTCGCCGGGGCATACGCAGTATTTT
.,TRBJ2-1,.,TRBV30,CAWKLAGLYNEQFF,TGTGCCTGGAAGCTGGCGGGGCTCTACAATGAGCAGTTCTTC
.,TRBJ1-5,.,TRBV7-2,CASSLDGGSNQPQHF,TGTGCCAGCAGCTTAGATGGGGGTAGCAATCAGCCCCAGCATTTT
.,TRBJ1-3,.,TRBV19,CASSISFSAGSSGNTIYF,TGTGCCAGTAGTATATCCTTCTCGGCAGGGAGCTCTGGAAACACCATATATTTT
.,TRBJ1-1,.,TRBV7-7,CASSRDKNTEAFF,TGTGCCAGCAGCCGGGACAAGAACACTGAAGCTTTCTTT
.,TRBJ2-3,.,TRBV7-2,CASSSNAGVDTQYF,TGTGCCAGCAGCTCCAACGCAGGGGTTGATACGCAGTATTTT
.,TRBJ1-4,.,TRBV6-5,CASSYSRTASNEKLFF,TGTGCCAGCAGTTACTCCCGGACGGCGTCTAATGAAAAACTGTTTTTT
TRBD2,TRBJ2-7,.,TRBV5-5,CASNGRVAGGVVEQYF,TGTGCCAGCAACGGGCGGGTAGCGGGAGGGGTAGTCGAGCAGTACTTC
.,TRBJ2-3,.,TRBV5-1,CASSFAGISTDTQYF,TGCGCCAGCAGCTTCGCAGGTATTAGCACAGATACGCAGTATTTT
TRBD1,TRBJ2-7,.,TRBV5-5,CASSPWTGGSYEQYF,TGTGCCAGCAGCCCTTGGACAGGCGGCTCCTACGAGCAGTACTTC
.,TRBJ1-1,.,TRBV19,CASRSPRGRETEAFF,TGTGCCAGTAGATCCCCCCGGGGCCGGGAGACTGAAGCTTTCTTT
.,TRBJ1-3,.,TRBV6-6,CASSYQGPSSGNTIYF,TGTGCCAGCAGTTATCAGGGGCCAAGCTCTGGAAACACCATATATTTT
TRBD1,TRBJ1-5,.,TRBV10-2,CASSSRTGDGNQPQHF,TGCGCCAGCAGCAGTCGGACAGGGGATGGCAATCAGCCCCAGCATTTT
.,TRBJ1-6,.,TRBV2,CASSELAPNVSPLHF,TGTGCCAGCAGTGAACTGGCCCCCAATGTTTCACCCCTCCACTTT
.,TRBJ2-4,once,TRBV6-5,CASSSTKLAKNIQYF,TGTGCCAGCAGTTCGACAAAGCTAGCCAAAAACATTCAGTACTTC
.,TRBJ1-3,.,TRBV2,CASRRDISGNTIYF,TGTGCCAGCAGAAGGGACATCTCTGGAAACACCATATATTTT
.,TRBJ1-1,.,TRBV4-1,CASSPGPMNTEAFF,TGCGCCAGCAGCCCGGGTCCCATGAACACTGAAGCTTTCTTT
.,TRBJ1-4,.,TRBV6-1,CASSEAGETEKLFF,TGTGCCAGCAGTGAAGCGGGGGAAACCGAAAAACTGTTTTTT
.,TRBJ2-7,.,TRBV2,CASRKVSDEQYF,TGTGCCAGCAGAAAGGTGTCAGACGAGCAGTACTTC
.,TRBJ2-7,.,TRBV28,CASSRDIDYEQYF,TGTGCCAGCAGTAGGGACATCGACTACGAGCAGTACTTC
TRBD2,TRBJ2-1,.,TRBV7-2,CASRGAGSSYNEQFF,TGTGCCAGCAGGGGAGCGGGGAGCTCCTACAATGAGCAGTTCTTC
TRBD1,TRBJ1-4,.,TRBV9,CASSGQGAGEKLFF,TGTGCCAGCAGCGGCCAGGGGGCGGGAGAAAAACTGTTTTTT
.,TRBJ2-3,once,TRBV5-6,CASSRDLTSTDTQYF,TGTGCCAGCAGCCGGGACCTAACTAGCACAGATACGCAGTATTTT
TRBD1,TRBJ2-2,.,TRBV19,CASRAGGSNTGELFF,TGTGCCAGTAGAGCAGGGGGTTCGAACACCGGGGAGCTGTTTTTT
TRBD1,TRBJ1-3,.,TRBV2,CASSVRDSRGGDTIYF,TGTGCCAGCAGTGTTCGGGACAGCAGGGGGGGAGACACCATATATTTT
TRBD1,TRBJ1-2,.,TRBV27,CASSRVDRGHGYTF,TGTGCCAGCAGTCGTGTCGACAGGGGACATGGCTACACCTTC
.,TRBJ2-3,.,TRBV6-5,CASSYSRQGGDTQYF,TGTGCCAGCAGTTACTCGCGACAGGGAGGTGATACGCAGTATTTT
TRBD1,TRBJ1-1,few,TRBV6-4,CASSDSDRGTEAFF,TGTGCCAGCAGTGACTCGGACAGGGGCACTGAAGCTTTCTTT
TRBD1,TRBJ2-2,.,TRBV19,CATSDRRNTGELFF,TGTGCCACCTCGGACAGGAGGAACACCGGGGAGCTGTTTTTT
TRBD1,TRBJ2-2,.,TRBV19,CASKGQGLTGELFF,TGTGCCAGTAAAGGACAGGGGCTTACCGGGGAGCTGTTTTTT
TRBD1,TRBJ2-7,.,TRBV7-2,CASSLGQGAYEQYF,TGTGCCAGCAGCTTAGGGCAGGGGGCTTACGAGCAGTACTTC
.,TRBJ2-3,.,TRBV5-6,CASSQGRSTDTQYF,TGTGCCAGCAGCCAAGGACGGAGCACAGATACGCAGTATTTT
.,TRBJ2-7,.,TRBV7-9,CASSQHRVYEQYF,TGTGCCAGCAGCCAACACAGGGTGTACGAGCAGTACTTC
.,TRBJ1-5,.,TRBV27,CASRRRSNQPQHF,TGTGCCAGCAGGAGACGGAGCAATCAGCCCCAGCATTTT
.,TRBJ2-2,.,TRBV7-3,CASSFGVGTGELFF,TGTGCCAGCAGCTTCGGGGTTGGCACCGGGGAGCTGTTTTTT
TRBD1,TRBJ2-5,.,TRBV30,CAWRGGQGAGETQYF,TGTGCCTGGAGGGGAGGACAGGGGGCGGGAGAGACCCAGTACTTC
TRBD2,TRBJ2-1,.,TRBV11-3,CASSLDVRLAGAGEQFF,TGTGCCAGCAGCTTAGATGTGAGACTAGCGGGAGCCGGTGAGCAGTTCTTC